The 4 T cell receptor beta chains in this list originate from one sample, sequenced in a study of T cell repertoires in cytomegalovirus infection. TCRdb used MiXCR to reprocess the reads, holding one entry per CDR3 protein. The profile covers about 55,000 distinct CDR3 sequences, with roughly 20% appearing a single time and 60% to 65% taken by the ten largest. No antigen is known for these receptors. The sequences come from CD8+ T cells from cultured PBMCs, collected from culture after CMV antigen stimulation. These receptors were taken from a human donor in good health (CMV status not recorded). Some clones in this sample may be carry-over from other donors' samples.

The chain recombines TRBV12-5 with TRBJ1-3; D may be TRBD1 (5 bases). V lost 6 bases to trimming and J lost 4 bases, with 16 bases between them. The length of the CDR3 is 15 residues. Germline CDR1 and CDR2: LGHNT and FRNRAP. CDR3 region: CASGPQGSAGNTIYF. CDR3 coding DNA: TGTGCTAGTGGCCCTCAGGGTTCTGCCGGAAACACCATATATTTT.

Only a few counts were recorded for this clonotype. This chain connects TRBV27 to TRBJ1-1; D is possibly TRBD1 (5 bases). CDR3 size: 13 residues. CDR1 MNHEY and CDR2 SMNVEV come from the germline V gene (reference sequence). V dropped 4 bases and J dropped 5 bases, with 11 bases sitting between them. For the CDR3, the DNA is TGTGCCAGCAGTTGGGGGGGACGTACTGAAGCTTTCTTT. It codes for CASSWGGRTEAFF.

CDR3 loop: CAISVKGRGYSYNEQFF. CDR3 DNA sequence: TGTGCCATCAGTGTAAAAGGTCGGGGGTACTCCTACAATGAGCAGTTCTTC. The chain uses TRBV10-3 and TRBJ2-1; D might be TRBD2 (6 bases). The germline CDR1 and CDR2 sequences are ENHRY and SYGVKD. The CDR3 runs 17 residues. V dropped 4 bases and J dropped 0 bases, with 16 bases sitting between them.

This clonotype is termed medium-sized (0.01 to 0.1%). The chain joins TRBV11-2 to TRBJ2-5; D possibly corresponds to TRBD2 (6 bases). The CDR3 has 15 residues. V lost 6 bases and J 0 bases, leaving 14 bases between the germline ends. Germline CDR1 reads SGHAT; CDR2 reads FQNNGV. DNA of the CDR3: TGTGCCAGCAGTCTAGCGTCCTCGTACCAAGAGACCCAGTACTTC. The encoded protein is CASSLASSYQETQYF. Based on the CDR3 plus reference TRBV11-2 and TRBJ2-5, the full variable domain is EAGVAQSPRYKIIEKRQSVAFWCNPISGHATLYWYQQILGQGPKLLIQFQNNGVVDDSQLPKDRFSAERLKGVDSTLKIQPAKLEDSAVYLCASSLASSYQETQYFGPGTRLLVL.